The subject of this entry is one TCR beta chain. This sample was taken from a study of T-cell reconstitution after alpha-beta-depleted transplantation in children. Researchers prepared the TCRbeta library using unique molecular identifiers, the study reports. Using its own MiXCR run on the PCR reads, TCRdb lists one record per CDR3 protein. The table has 350,000 to 400,000 distinct CDR3 sequences, 13% seen once. This CDR3 is 15 amino acids long. V shed 6 bases and J shed 3 bases, with 18 bases lying between them. The gene calls are TRBV12-3 or TRBV12-4 and TRBJ2-7; possibly TRBD1 for D (6 bases). Sequencing used PBMCs, obtained from the stem cell graft. The sequence derives from a human donor who donated a stem cell graft to a child with Fanconi anemia. The CDR3, as DNA: TGTGCCAGCAGCCAGGACAGAGCGGCGGGCTACGAGCAGTACTTC. It specifies CASSQDRAAGYEQYF.